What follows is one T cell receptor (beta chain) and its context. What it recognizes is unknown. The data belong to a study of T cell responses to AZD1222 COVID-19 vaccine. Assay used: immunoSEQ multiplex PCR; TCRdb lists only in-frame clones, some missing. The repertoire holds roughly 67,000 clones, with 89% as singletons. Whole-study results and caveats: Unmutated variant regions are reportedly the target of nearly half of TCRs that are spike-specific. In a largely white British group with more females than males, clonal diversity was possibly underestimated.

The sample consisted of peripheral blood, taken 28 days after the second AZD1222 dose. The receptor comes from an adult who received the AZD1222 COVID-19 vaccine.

The DNA of the CDR3 is TGTGCCAGCAGCTTACAGATGGGGGCGGGCACTGAAGCTTTCTTT. It is translated as CASSLQMGAGTEAFF. The chain recombines TRBV11-1 with TRBJ1-1, with D possibly TRBD1 on 6 matching bases. The germline CDR1 and CDR2 sequences are SGHAT and FQDESV (reference sequence). V lost 2 bases and J lost 4, with 14 bases in between. The CDR3 runs 15 residues.